This T cell receptor (beta chain) was observed in a study of blood T cell repertoires in COVID-19. Study at large: T cells, B-cell-depleted T cells, or PBMCs provided the cDNA or gDNA that served as material.

Germline assignment: CDR1 MGHRA and CDR2 YSYEKL. This CDR3 is 15 amino acids long. J was trimmed by 6 bases and V by 4 bases; bases with no gene match: 7. Here immunoSEQ multiplex PCR was the method, and the copy in TCRdb shows in-frame clones only, minus some. This sample yields about 180,000 clones, of which approximately 80% are seen a single time; around 6.7% belongs to the top ten. The clonotype originates from a woman between 40 and 55 years old with COVID-19, enrolled during active disease. The material sequenced was peripheral blood. The chain combines TRBV4-1 with TRBJ1-5, with 9 bases fitting TRBD1. This CDR3 reads CASSRGQGQSQPQHF. In nucleotides, the CDR3 is TGCGCCAGCAGCCGGGGACAGGGACAGTCTCAGCCCCAGCATTTT.